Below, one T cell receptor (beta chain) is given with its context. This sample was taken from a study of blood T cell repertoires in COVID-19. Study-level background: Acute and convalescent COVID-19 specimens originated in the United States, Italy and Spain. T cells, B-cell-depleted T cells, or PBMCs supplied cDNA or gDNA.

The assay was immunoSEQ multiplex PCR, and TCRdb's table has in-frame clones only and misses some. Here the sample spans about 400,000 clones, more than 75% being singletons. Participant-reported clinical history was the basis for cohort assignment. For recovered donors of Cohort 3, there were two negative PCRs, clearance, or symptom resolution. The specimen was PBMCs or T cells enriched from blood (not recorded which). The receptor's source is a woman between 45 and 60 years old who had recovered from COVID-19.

The CDR3 sequence: CAWIVSSRGYTF. The CDR3 nucleotides are TGTGCCTGGATTGTGAGTTCTCGTGGCTACACCTTC. V usage is TRBV30 and J usage is TRBJ1-2; D gene unclear. This CDR3 is built from 12 residues. CDR1 and CDR2 (germline): GTSNPN, SVGIG (reference sequence). V lost 4 bases and J 7 bases, leaving 13 bases between the germline ends. Drawing the rest from reference TRBV30 and TRBJ1-2, the complete variable domain is SQTIHQWPATLVQPVGSPLSLECTVEGTSNPNLYWYRQAAGRGLQLLFYSVGIGQISSEVPQNLSASRPQDRQFILSSKKLLLSDSGFYLCAWIVSSRGYTFGSGTRLTVV.